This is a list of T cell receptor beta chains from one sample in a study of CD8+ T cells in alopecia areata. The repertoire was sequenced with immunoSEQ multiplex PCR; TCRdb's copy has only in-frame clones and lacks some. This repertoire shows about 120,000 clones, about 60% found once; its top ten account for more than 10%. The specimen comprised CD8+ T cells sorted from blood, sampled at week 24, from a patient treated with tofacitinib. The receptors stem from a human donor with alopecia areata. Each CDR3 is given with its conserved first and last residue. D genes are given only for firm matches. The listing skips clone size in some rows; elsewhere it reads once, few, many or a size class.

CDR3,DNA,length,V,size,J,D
CASSLGTGGREQYF,TGTGCCAGCAGTTTAGGGACAGGGGGTCGCGAGCAGTACTTC,14,TRBV27,NA,TRBJ2-7,TRBD1
CATSFDRDSPLHF,TGTGCCACCAGCTTCGACCGGGATTCACCCCTCCACTTT,13,TRBV15,NA,TRBJ1-6,NA
CASSQVSGNEQYF,TGCGCCAGCAGCCAAGTTTCCGGGAACGAGCAGTACTTC,13,TRBV4-1,NA,TRBJ2-7,NA
CASSPGTLNTEAFF,TGCGCCAGCAGCCCGGGGACACTGAACACTGAAGCTTTCTTT,14,TRBV4-1,NA,TRBJ1-1,NA
CSVLDRGRGLAAFF,TGCAGCGTACTAGACAGGGGGCGAGGGCTAGCAGCTTTCTTT,14,TRBV29-1,few,TRBJ1-1,TRBD1
CASSLGGPGQETQYF,TGTGCCAGCAGCTTGGGTGGCCCGGGGCAAGAGACCCAGTACTTC,15,TRBV7-9,NA,TRBJ2-5,NA
CASSFRQGNQPQHF,TGTGCCAGCAGCTTTCGGCAGGGTAATCAGCCCCAGCATTTT,14,TRBV13,NA,TRBJ1-5,NA
CASSDPGQGNTEAFF,TGTGCCAGCAGCGATCCGGGACAGGGGAACACTGAAGCTTTCTTT,15,TRBV7-9,NA,TRBJ1-1,TRBD1
CASSVGGNGETQYF,TGTGCCAGCAGCGTAGGGGGGAACGGAGAGACCCAGTACTTC,14,TRBV9,NA,TRBJ2-5,NA
CSARNSYGYTF,TGCAGCGCCCGAAACAGCTATGGCTACACCTTC,11,TRBV29-1,NA,TRBJ1-2,NA
CASSRGQGTGELFF,TGCGCCAGCAGCCGAGGACAGGGGACCGGGGAGCTGTTTTTT,14,TRBV4-1,NA,TRBJ2-2,TRBD1
CASSLPRGSSQETQYF,TGTGCCAGCAGCTTACCCCGAGGGAGTAGCCAAGAGACCCAATACTTC,16,TRBV7-9,once,TRBJ2-5,NA
CASSSAYEQYF,TGTGCCAGCAGCTCTGCCTACGAGCAGTACTTC,11,TRBV5-6,NA,TRBJ2-7,NA
CASSSIGQLAGESQETQYF,TGTGCCAGCAGCTCCATAGGGCAGCTAGCGGGGGAATCCCAAGAGACCCAGTACTTC,19,TRBV7-9,NA,TRBJ2-5,TRBD2
CASSLVNEGRENTEAFF,TGTGCCAGCAGCTTAGTTAATGAGGGCAGGGAGAACACTGAAGCTTTCTTT,17,TRBV11-2,NA,TRBJ1-1,NA
CATSGTDHPETQYF,TGTGCCACCAGCGGAACAGACCATCCTGAGACCCAGTACTTC,14,TRBV15,NA,TRBJ2-5,NA
CASSQVEVSRNYEQYF,TGTGCCAGCAGCCAAGTGGAGGTCAGTCGGAATTACGAGCAGTACTTC,16,TRBV14,few,TRBJ2-7,NA
CATSRGGTGELFF,TGTGCCACCAGCAGAGGGGGAACCGGGGAGCTGTTTTTT,13,TRBV15,few,TRBJ2-2,NA
CASSSRLAGNSYNEQFF,TGTGCCAGCAGTTCTAGACTAGCGGGAAACTCCTACAATGAGCAGTTCTTC,17,TRBV27,NA,TRBJ2-1,TRBD2
CAWSVAVDGYTF,TGTGCCTGGAGTGTTGCAGTAGATGGCTACACCTTC,12,TRBV30,NA,TRBJ1-2,NA
CASSLGSGSYEQYF,TGTGCCAGCAGCTTAGGGTCTGGGTCCTACGAGCAGTACTTC,14,TRBV5-6,NA,TRBJ2-7,NA
CASGLVQQETQYF,TGTGCTAGTGGTTTGGTTCAGCAAGAGACCCAGTACTTC,13,TRBV12-5,NA,TRBJ2-5,NA
CASSGTGTGGYEQYF,TGTGCCAGCAGCGGAACCGGGACAGGGGGCTACGAGCAGTACTTC,15,TRBV7-9,NA,TRBJ2-7,TRBD1